The rows below give T cell receptor beta chains drawn from one sample of a study of blood T cell repertoires in COVID-19. Some clones are missing from TCRdb's copy, which holds only in-frame ones; the method was immunoSEQ multiplex PCR. The table includes 150,000 to 190,000 clones, 80% detected once. The sample taken for sequencing was peripheral blood. The receptors stem from a man between 60 and 75 years old with acute or convalescent COVID-19. CDR3s include the opening cysteine and the closing phenylalanine or tryptophan. A D gene is named only where the DNA matches it firmly.

CDR3 protein	V gene	J gene	CDR3 length	D gene
CASSKDASGGPEDEQYF	TRBV21-1	TRBJ2-7	17	NA
CASSLGGARGEGTQYF	TRBV5-1	TRBJ2-3	16	TRBD2
CAISESTGQVVGYTF	TRBV10-3	TRBJ1-2	15	TRBD1
CASSFSRSKKLAGVLEQYF	TRBV28	TRBJ2-7	19	TRBD2
CATSDTGTGVKETQYF	TRBV24-1	TRBJ2-5	16	TRBD1
CASSVHPGQGAVGELFF	TRBV7-2	TRBJ2-2	17	TRBD1
CASMLHGNRGLNEQYF	TRBV7-8	TRBJ2-7	16	TRBD1
CAWSRQGANVLTF	TRBV30	TRBJ2-6	13	NA
CATSGGRGSNQPQHF	TRBV24-1	TRBJ1-5	15	NA
CASSYGRTGGSGNTIYF	TRBV5-6	TRBJ1-3	17	TRBD1
CASSPLGQNTDTQYF	TRBV7-3	TRBJ2-3	15	NA
CASSENQIRAGANVLTF	TRBV6-1	TRBJ2-6	17	NA
CASSSADLSGEQYF	TRBV6-6	TRBJ2-7	14	NA
CASSLQTLNTEAFF	TRBV18	TRBJ1-1	14	NA
CASSSGQGNTGELFF	TRBV11-3	TRBJ2-2	15	TRBD1
CASSDSSGTEGYTF	TRBV6-4	TRBJ1-2	14	TRBD1
CATGRDRVNSEQYF	TRBV15	TRBJ2-7	14	TRBD1
CASSERQTRVKNIQYF	TRBV9	TRBJ2-4	16	NA
CASSSMGAGVHEQYF	TRBV27	TRBJ2-7	15	TRBD2
CASSKTGRSFF	TRBV6-5	TRBJ1-1	11	TRBD1
CASSKAGQGFRTGGNTIYF	TRBV19	TRBJ1-3	19	TRBD1
CASSLAGQGNQPQHF	TRBV5-1	TRBJ1-5	15	TRBD1
CASSIGGGFNEQFF	TRBV19	TRBJ2-1	14	TRBD2
CASSQVLTGLAGGNEQFF	TRBV4-2	TRBJ2-1	18	TRBD2
CSGATGGREQYF	TRBV29-1	TRBJ2-7	12	TRBD1
CASSDYGYTF	TRBV2	TRBJ1-2	10	NA
CASRESGTGPYEQYF	TRBV7-2	TRBJ2-7	15	TRBD1
CSVGSGGRSGANVLTF	TRBV29-1	TRBJ2-6	16	TRBD2
CASSLVGRGSGNTIYF	TRBV11-2	TRBJ1-3	16	NA
CAISERGTDGGYTF	TRBV10-3	TRBJ1-2	14	NA
CASQGGYEQYF	TRBV6-5	TRBJ2-7	11	NA
CASRPGQWSSYEQYF	TRBV6-5	TRBJ2-7	15	NA
CASSLEGANYGYTF	TRBV7-2	TRBJ1-2	14	TRBD1
CATSQAEKETQYF	TRBV24-1	TRBJ2-5	13	NA
CASSQEGIGTGVGNEQFF	TRBV4-3	TRBJ2-1	18	TRBD1
CASRRTENTGELFF	TRBV5-1	TRBJ2-2	14	NA
CASSLDGAGAPYNEQFF	TRBV5-1	TRBJ2-1	17	TRBD2
CASSRKGAEGNTIYF	TRBV3-1/TRBV3-2	TRBJ1-3	15	TRBD1
CASSLGLAANYEQYF	TRBV5-1	TRBJ2-7	15	TRBD2
CASSVTSGGRETQYF	TRBV9	TRBJ2-5	15	TRBD2
CASSRGLSGNNPYEQYF	TRBV6-6	TRBJ2-7	17	TRBD2
CASSLSGTGGFEQYF	TRBV7-2	TRBJ2-7	15	TRBD1
CASSLGGRANTEAFF	TRBV5-1	TRBJ1-1	15	NA
CSVRTGQLNTEAFF	TRBV29-1	TRBJ1-1	14	TRBD1
CAWSSPVSNQPQHF	TRBV30	TRBJ1-5	14	NA